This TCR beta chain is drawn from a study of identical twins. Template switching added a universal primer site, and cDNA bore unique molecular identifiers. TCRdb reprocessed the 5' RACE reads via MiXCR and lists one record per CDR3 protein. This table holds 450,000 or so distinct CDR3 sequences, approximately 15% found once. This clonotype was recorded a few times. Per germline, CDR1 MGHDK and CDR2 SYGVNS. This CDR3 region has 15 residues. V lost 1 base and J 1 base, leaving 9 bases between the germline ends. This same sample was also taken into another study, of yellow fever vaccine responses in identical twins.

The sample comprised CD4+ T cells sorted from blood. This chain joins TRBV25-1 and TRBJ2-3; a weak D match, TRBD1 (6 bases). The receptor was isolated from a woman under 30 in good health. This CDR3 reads CASSEFSGGTDTQYF. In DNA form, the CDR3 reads TGTGCCAGCAGTGAATTTTCAGGGGGCACAGATACGCAGTATTTT.